These T cell receptor beta chains were read from a single sample in a study of T cells in Graves' hyperthyroidism and ophthalmopathy. One entry per CDR3 protein, called by TCRdb with MiXCR from the multiplex PCR reads. The sample yields under 350,000 distinct CDR3 sequences, roughly 15% seen once. Specimen: blood. These receptors all stem from a woman aged 35 to 49 with Graves' hyperthyroidism. CDR3s include the opening cysteine and the closing phenylalanine or tryptophan. Fields, in order: D gene, clone size, J gene, V gene, CDR3 DNA, CDR3 protein. The D gene is left open where the match is weak. Part of the rows lack a size; the others show once, few, many or a class for expanded clones.

-	-	TRBJ2-5	TRBV6-1	TGTGCCAGCAGTGAAATGCATCGGGGACAACCTCACTTC	CASSEMHRGQPHF
-	-	TRBJ1-1	TRBV3-1	TGTGCCAGCAGCCCCTTACAGGATAACACTGAAGCTTTCTTT	CASSPLQDNTEAFF
TRBD1	many	TRBJ2-3	TRBV5-1	TGCGCCAGCAGCGGGGACAGTTACACAGATACGCAGTATTTT	CASSGDSYTDTQYF
-	many	TRBJ2-1	TRBV20-1	TGCAGTGCTAGCAAGGGGCTTGAGCAGTTCTTC	CSASKGLEQFF
TRBD2	-	TRBJ2-1	TRBV4-1	TGCGCCAGCAGCCGGGACTACACCTACAATGAGCAGTTCTTC	CASSRDYTYNEQFF
-	many	TRBJ2-3	TRBV7-8	TGTGCCAGCAGCTTAACCCGCGTAGGGGCGAAAAGGAATGGTACAGATACGCAGTATTTT	CASSLTRVGAKRNGTDTQYF
TRBD1	many	TRBJ2-7	TRBV20-1	TGCAGTGCTAGAGACTTTCAGGGGGATACCTACGAGCAGTACTTC	CSARDFQGDTYEQYF
-	many	TRBJ1-2	TRBV2	TGTGCCAGCAGTGACGTCAGCTTGTATGGCTACACCTTC	CASSDVSLYGYTF
-	-	TRBJ1-5	TRBV19	TGTGCCAGTAGTATGGGGGGGGGGCTCCATCAGCCCCAGCATTTT	CASSMGGGLHQPQHF
-	once	TRBJ2-4	TRBV29-1	TGCAGCGTTTTCGATGTGACAGGCACTGGAAACATTCAGTACTTC	CSVFDVTGTGNIQYF
-	few	TRBJ2-5	TRBV4-2	TGTGCCAGCAGCCAAGACCGGCAGAACCAAGAGACCCAGTACTTC	CASSQDRQNQETQYF
TRBD2	many	TRBJ2-2	TRBV20-1	TGCAGTGCTAGAGAGGAGACTAGCGGGAGTTACGGGGAGCTGTTTTTT	CSAREETSGSYGELFF
-	few	TRBJ1-1	TRBV19	TGTGCCAGTAGTGTTCGGTTCGTTGAGAACACTGAAGCTTTCTTT	CASSVRFVENTEAFF
TRBD1	-	TRBJ1-1	TRBV20-1	TGCAGTGCTAGGGGGGGACAGCGGAACACTGAAGCTTTCTTT	CSARGGQRNTEAFF
-	many	TRBJ1-2	TRBV29-1	TGCAGCGTTGGCGGTAGGAGGGGAGATGGCTACACCTTC	CSVGGRRGDGYTF
-	many	TRBJ1-2	TRBV30	TGTGCCGCTGCCATCTATGGCTACACCTTC	CAAAIYGYTF
-	many	TRBJ2-7	TRBV2	TGTGCCAGCTACGGGGATTACTACGAGCAGTACTTC	CASYGDYYEQYF
TRBD1	many	TRBJ1-6	TRBV5-1	TGCGCCAGCAGCTTGGTGACAGGGCGGAATTCACCCCTCCACTTT	CASSLVTGRNSPLHF
TRBD2	many	TRBJ2-7	TRBV20-1	TGCAGTGCTAGGCCACTAGCGGGAGGGCCCCACGAGCAGTACTTC	CSARPLAGGPHEQYF
-	many	TRBJ1-1	TRBV19	TGTGCCAGTAGATACAGGTCGCAGGACACTGAAGCTTTCTTT	CASRYRSQDTEAFF
-	many	TRBJ1-6	TRBV3-1	TGTGCCAGCAGCCAAGGGCAGGTGTATAATTCACCCCTCCACTTT	CASSQGQVYNSPLHF
-	-	TRBJ2-3	TRBV19	TGTGCCAGTAGTATAGAGCAAGGTGATACGCAGTATTTT	CASSIEQGDTQYF
TRBD2	-	TRBJ2-2	TRBV7-9	TGTGCCAGCAGCAAAGGGACTAGCGGGACCCCCGGGGAGCTGTTTTTT	CASSKGTSGTPGELFF
-	few	TRBJ1-2	TRBV7-9	TGTGCCAGCAGCCCGATCGGGGGGGGCGATGGCTACACCTTC	CASSPIGGGDGYTF
TRBD2	many	TRBJ2-3	TRBV7-9	TGTGCCAGCAGCTCGGGACTAGCGGTGACTAGCACAGATACGCAGTATTTT	CASSSGLAVTSTDTQYF
TRBD2	-	TRBJ2-7	TRBV6-5	TGTGCCAGCAGTTACTCGACCCCGGGACTAGGATACGAGCAGTACTTC	CASSYSTPGLGYEQYF
-	few	TRBJ2-7	TRBV3-1	TGTGCCAGCAGCCATACCGGTCCGTACGAGCAGTACTTC	CASSHTGPYEQYF
-	many	TRBJ1-4	TRBV6-1	TGTGCCAGCAGTGACCTCCCGACGGCGATTAATGAAAAACTGTTTTTT	CASSDLPTAINEKLFF
TRBD1	many	TRBJ1-1	TRBV27	TGTGCAGTATCCGGGACAGCAGCCAATGAAGCTTTCTTT	CAVSGTAANEAFF
TRBD2	-	TRBJ2-2	TRBV2	TGTGCCAGCAGTGAAATAGCGGGAGTTCATTCCGGCACCGGGGAGCTGTTTTTT	CASSEIAGVHSGTGELFF
-	few	TRBJ1-5	TRBV10-3	TGTGCCATCAGCCCCCAACGGGGACACAATCAGCCCCAGCATTTT	CAISPQRGHNQPQHF
-	-	TRBJ2-7	TRBV29-1	TGCAGCGTTGATGAGGGTACCGACGAGCAGTACTTC	CSVDEGTDEQYF
TRBD1	many	TRBJ1-1	TRBV4-1	TGCGCCAGCAGCCGATTGGACAGGGACAACACTGAAGCTTTCTTT	CASSRLDRDNTEAFF
TRBD2	many	TRBJ2-7	TRBV12-3/TRBV12-4	TGTGCCAGCAGTTTAGCGACTCCGGGAGGCTCCTACGAGCAGTACTTC	CASSLATPGGSYEQYF
-	many	TRBJ2-1	TRBV11-2	TGTGCCAGCAGACAATCGGGGATCCGAGGGTATGAGCAGTTCTTC	CASRQSGIRGYEQFF
TRBD1	-	TRBJ2-7	TRBV3-1	TGTGCCAGCAGCCAACCGGGACAGGGGGGTAACGAGCAGTACTTC	CASSQPGQGGNEQYF
TRBD1	once	TRBJ1-3	TRBV6-2/TRBV6-3	TGTGCCAGCAGGAGTGTAACAGGGGCTGGAAACACCATATATTTT	CASRSVTGAGNTIYF
-	-	TRBJ2-5	TRBV18	TGTACCAGCTCACCGGGCTCGCAAGAGACCCAGTACTTC	CTSSPGSQETQYF
-	many	TRBJ1-3	TRBV6-1	TGTGCCAGCAGTGAAAGTGTGCCTGGAAACACCATATATTTT	CASSESVPGNTIYF
TRBD2	-	TRBJ2-7	TRBV20-1	TGCAGTGCTAGAGTAAGGCTAGCGGGAGCACCAGAGCAGTACTTC	CSARVRLAGAPEQYF
-	few	TRBJ2-1	TRBV3-1	TGTGCCAGCAGCCAAGCTTTGGTTTTACCTAATGAGCAGTTCTTC	CASSQALVLPNEQFF
-	-	TRBJ2-1	TRBV28	TGTGCCAGCAGTTTTGTGGCTCCCGGGCCACGGGCTAGCAATGAGCAGTTCTTC	CASSFVAPGPRASNEQFF
-	many	TRBJ2-1	TRBV29-1	TGCAGCGTTGTAAAAGGGGTTAATCGTTACAATGAGCAGTTCTTC	CSVVKGVNRYNEQFF
TRBD2	few	TRBJ2-1	TRBV20-1	TGCAGTGCTAGAGATCAGGGGACTAGCGGGTTCTTC	CSARDQGTSGFF
TRBD2	-	TRBJ2-7	TRBV12-3/TRBV12-4	TGTGCCAGCAGTCCGCGGACTAGCGGGAGATACGAGCAGTACTTC	CASSPRTSGRYEQYF
TRBD2	many	TRBJ2-5	TRBV7-9	TGTGCCAGCAGTCCCGGTAGCGGGAGCCCGGAGACCCAGTACTTC	CASSPGSGSPETQYF
TRBD2	-	TRBJ2-7	TRBV3-1	TGTGCCAGCAACCAATCTTGGACTAGCGGGTCCTACGAGCAGTACTTC	CASNQSWTSGSYEQYF
-	many	TRBJ2-1	TRBV20-1	TGCAGTGCTAGCGCCGGCAACAATGAGCAGTTCTTC	CSASAGNNEQFF
-	many	TRBJ1-1	TRBV30	TGTGCCTGGAACAGGGTCATGAACACTGAAGCTTTCTTT	CAWNRVMNTEAFF
-	many	TRBJ1-2	TRBV20-1	TGCAGTGCGTCCGACGACAGGACGTATGGCTACACCTTC	CSASDDRTYGYTF
-	few	TRBJ2-3	TRBV29-1	TGCAGCGTGGATAGCGGTCGGTGGAAGCTAGGCACAGATACGCAGTATTTT	CSVDSGRWKLGTDTQYF
-	-	TRBJ2-1	TRBV4-2	TGTGCCAGCAGCCAAGATGCAATCGGCGGGGACTCCTACAATGAGCAGTTCTTC	CASSQDAIGGDSYNEQFF
TRBD1	few	TRBJ1-5	TRBV28	TGTGCCAGCAGTTTAAGAGGGGGCATCAATCAGCCCCAGCATTTT	CASSLRGGINQPQHF
-	many	TRBJ2-1	TRBV11-3	TGTGCCAGCAGCTCCCGGGGCGGGTGGGGCCACAATGAGCAGTTCTTC	CASSSRGGWGHNEQFF
TRBD1	many	TRBJ1-5	TRBV3-1	TGTGCCAGCAGTGACAGGGGCGGGGGTCAGCCCCAGCATTTT	CASSDRGGGQPQHF